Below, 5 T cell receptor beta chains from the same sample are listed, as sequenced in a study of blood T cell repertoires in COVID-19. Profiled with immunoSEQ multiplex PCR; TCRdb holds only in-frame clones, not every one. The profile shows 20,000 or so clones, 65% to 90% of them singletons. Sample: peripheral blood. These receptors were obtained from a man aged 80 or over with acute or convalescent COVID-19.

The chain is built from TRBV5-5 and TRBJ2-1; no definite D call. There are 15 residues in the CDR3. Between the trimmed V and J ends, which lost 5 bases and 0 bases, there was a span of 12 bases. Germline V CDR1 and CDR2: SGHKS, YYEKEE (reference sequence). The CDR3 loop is CASSLPKSSYNEQFF. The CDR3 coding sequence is TGTGCCAGCAGTCTCCCTAAGAGCTCCTACAATGAGCAGTTCTTC.

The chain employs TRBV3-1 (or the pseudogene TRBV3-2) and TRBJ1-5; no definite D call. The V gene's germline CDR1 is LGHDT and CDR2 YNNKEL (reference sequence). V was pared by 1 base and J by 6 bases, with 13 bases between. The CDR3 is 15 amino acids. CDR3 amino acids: CASSQGGDSRQPQHF. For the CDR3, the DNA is TGTGCCAGCAGCCAAGGCGGGGATAGCCGTCAGCCCCAGCATTTT.

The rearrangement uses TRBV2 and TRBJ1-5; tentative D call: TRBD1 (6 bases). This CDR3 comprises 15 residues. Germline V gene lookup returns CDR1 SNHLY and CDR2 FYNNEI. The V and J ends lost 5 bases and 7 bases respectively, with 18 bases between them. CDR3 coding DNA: TGTGCCAGCAGTATGGGGGCAGTGATGCAGCAGCCCCAGCATTTT. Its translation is CASSMGAVMQQPQHF. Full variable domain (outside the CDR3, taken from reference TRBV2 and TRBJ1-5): EPEVTQTPSHQVTQMGQEVILRCVPISNHLYFYWYRQILGQKVEFLVSFYNNEISEKSEIFDDQFSVERPDGSNFTLKIRSTKLEDSAMYFCASSMGAVMQQPQHFGDGTRLSIL.

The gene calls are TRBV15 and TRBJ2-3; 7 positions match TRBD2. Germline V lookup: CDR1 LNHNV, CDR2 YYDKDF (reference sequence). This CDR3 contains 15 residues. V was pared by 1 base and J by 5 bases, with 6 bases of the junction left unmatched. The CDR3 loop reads CATSRAPRGIDTQYF. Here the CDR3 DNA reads TGTGCCACCAGCAGAGCCCCGCGGGGGATAGATACGCAGTATTTT.

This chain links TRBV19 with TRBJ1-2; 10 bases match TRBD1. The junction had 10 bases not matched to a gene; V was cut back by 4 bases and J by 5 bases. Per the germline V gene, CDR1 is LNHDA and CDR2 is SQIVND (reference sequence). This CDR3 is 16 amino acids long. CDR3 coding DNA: TGTGCCAGTAGTAAGACAGGGGGCCGCCCCTTATATGGCTACACCTTC. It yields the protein CASSKTGGRPLYGYTF.